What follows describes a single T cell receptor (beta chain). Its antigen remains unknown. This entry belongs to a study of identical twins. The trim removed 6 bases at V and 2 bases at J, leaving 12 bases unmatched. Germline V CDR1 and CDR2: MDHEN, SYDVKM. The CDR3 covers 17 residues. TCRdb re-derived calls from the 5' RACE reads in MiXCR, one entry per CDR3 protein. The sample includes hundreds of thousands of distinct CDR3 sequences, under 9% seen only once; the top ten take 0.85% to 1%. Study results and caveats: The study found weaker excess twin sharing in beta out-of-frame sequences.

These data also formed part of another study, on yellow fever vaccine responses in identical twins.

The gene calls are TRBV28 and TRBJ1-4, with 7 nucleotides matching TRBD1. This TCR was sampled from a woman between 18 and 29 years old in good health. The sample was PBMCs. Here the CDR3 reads CASRPRGRWLTNEKLFF. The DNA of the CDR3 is TGTGCCAGCAGGCCTAGGGGGCGTTGGCTCACTAATGAAAAACTGTTTTTT.